This TCR beta chain came from a study of identical twins (dated by TCRdb to 2016 to 2017). Background for the entire study: The study deep-sequenced TCR alpha and beta repertoires from monozygotic twins, unrelated adults of various ages and cord blood to test whether fetal clonotypes persist. Replicate twin experiments were performed at different times using different library preparation protocols to rule out contamination.

For this clonotype: Its antigen is unknown. Nothing much larger sits one base from this clone, and base qualities are not available.

Trimmed from V: 7 bases; trimmed from J: 9 bases; junction bases lacking a gene match: 12. There are 15 amino acids in the CDR3, from cysteine to phenylalanine inclusive. Only CDR3 DNA remains: 45 bases, in frame from the first base. Libraries were prepared through 5' RACE. Sequencing instrument: Illumina HiSeq 2000. A universal primer binding site was introduced by template switching, and a unique molecular identifier was present in the final cDNA, enabling accurate counting of TCR cDNA molecules. Specific primers in the conserved constant-segment region were used to synthesize first-strand cDNA for TCR alpha and beta chains. To control for contamination, each cDNA library was double barcoded with a SMART-Mk sample barcode plus Illumina barcodes. Two successive PCR steps introduced TruSeq adapter sequences along with Illumina sample barcodes. TCR alpha and beta cDNA libraries were sequenced on the Illumina HiSeq platform with custom primers. Per the original workflow: Raw reads were processed with MiGEC to extract unique molecular identifiers, and MiXCR was used to determine CDR3 positions. For each individual, recombination models were inferred using an EM algorithm with the repgenHMM and IGoR tools. Shared clonotype analysis was performed with the tcR package in R, normalizing sharing by the product of cloneset sizes. To study raw recombination without the effects of thymic and clonal selection, out-of-frame nonproductive sequences were analyzed. TCRdb redid the processing of the public reads, applying fastp at Q25 and MiXCR, and retained in-frame beta chains. Rows are unified per CDR3 protein, each entry keeping the most common DNA and genes. The authors' filters were not applied to this entry. The sample table lists approximately 500,000 distinct CDR3 sequences, approximately 25% of them with a count of one. The top ten hold 2.9% of the sample.

Beyond this particular receptor, the publication reports: Compared with coincidental sharing between unrelated individuals, out-of-frame TCR alpha sequences shared between twins had an excess of sequences with low generation probability. Abundant cord blood beta clonotypes carried fewer insertions; young adult naive repertoires showed a weaker similar trend, while memory repertoires showed none. Because the same donors could not be followed over many years, the conclusions depended on cross-sectional statistical analysis. Excess twin sharing in beta out-of-frame sequences was weaker because fewer shared sequences lowered the signal-to-noise ratio. Invariant T cells such as MAIT and iNKT could partly confound zero-insertion analyses, although diverse VJ usage argued against such confounding for most clonotypes. Out-of-frame TCR alpha sharing in monozygotic twins was systematically underestimated by recombination models, whereas sharing between unrelated individuals was in agreement with the recombination models.

Every donor was a healthy Caucasian. Three pairs of female monozygotic twins, all aged roughly 18 to 30 years, were included in the twin cohort. Positive isolation kits from Invitrogen were used to isolate CD4+ and CD8+ T cell populations. The sample also formed part of further work on T cells expressing NK-cell markers. The second investigation adds: In sorted CD3+CD56+NKG2C+, CD3+CD56+NKG2C- and CD3+CD56-NKG2C+ T-cell subsets from 8 or 9 donors, TCR beta-chain repertoires were profiled. Among the eight sequenced donors, seven were HCMV-seropositive and one was HCMV-seronegative. In several experiments an anti-gammadeltaTCR antibody was added to restrict sorting to alphabetaTCR-expressing T cells. For six donors, the dominant CD3+CD56+NKG2C+ clonotypes were among the top 10 CD8+ clonotypes and accounted for 1.0-7.0% of CD8+ T cells. Those dominant clonotypes were again the most abundant among CD3+CD56-NKG2C+ cells in a few donors, at roughly 28.3-65%. Whether the expanded NKG2C-expressing T cell clones were specific for HCMV antigens remained unclear. All eight donors whose samples were sequenced were randomly selected healthy volunteers, three of them men and five women. HCMV serostatus was determined by detecting HCMV-specific IgG in serum with a commercial ELISA kit. Reads were demultiplexed and grouped by UMI with MIGEC, and clonotypes were assembled and quantified with MiTCR. Only TCR cDNA sequences supported by at least two reads were kept to exclude erroneous sequences. The tcR package was used for downstream repertoire analysis, and clonotypes were matched across fractions by CDR3 nucleotide sequence plus V segment. VDJmatch was used to annotate antigen specificity against VDJdb, with one amino acid substitution allowed in CDR3.

The rearrangement combines TRBV12-3 or TRBV12-4 with TRBJ2-1; TRBD2 aligns with 10 central bases. The specimen was CD4+ T cells sorted from blood. This TCR was sampled from a woman in her late teens or twenties in good health. Here the CDR3 is given as CASKRSSGRAIEQFF. The base sequence is TGTGCCAGCAAGAGGTCCAGCGGGAGGGCCATTGAGCAGTTCTTC.